A single sample gave rise to the 12 T cell receptor beta chains below, sequenced in a study of T-cell memory formation after mild COVID-19. TCRdb itself ran the 5' RACE reads through MiXCR, one entry per CDR3 protein. The repertoire consists of hundreds of thousands of distinct CDR3 sequences, with around 8% occurring once and the leading ten covering approximately 22%. Sequencing used PBMCs or a T cell subset sorted from them (not recorded which). These receptors all stem from a man aged 18 to 29 who had mild COVID-19 (a few samples of this study predate the infection). Cell type and time point are not known.

V gene TRBV5-1 combines with J gene TRBJ1-1; TRBD1 agrees at 8 bases. Germline values: CDR1 SGHRS, CDR2 YFSETQ. With 7 bases clipped from V and 1 base from J, the junction kept 6 bases outside the gene matches. The CDR3 has 14 amino acids. CDR3 in amino acids: CASYPGTGNTEAFF. CDR3 DNA sequence: TGCGCCAGCTACCCCGGGACAGGGAACACTGAAGCTTTCTTT.

This clonotype occurred many times. The CDR3 loop is CASSLDSVYGYTF. In DNA, the CDR3 is TGTGCCAGCAGCTTGGACAGCGTCTATGGCTACACCTTC. The rearrangement uses TRBV6-5 and TRBJ1-2, with D maybe TRBD1 (6 bases). Germline V gives CDR1 MNHEY, CDR2 SVGAGI. The CDR3 is made up of 13 amino acids. The ends were cut back, 6 bases at V and 4 bases at J, with 12 bases in the middle.

This clonotype was counted many times. The chain has TRBV27 and TRBJ2-1, with D uncertain. The CDR3 has 15 residues. Germline assignment: CDR1 MNHEY and CDR2 SMNVEV (reference sequence). Trimming pared 1 base from V and 0 bases from J, leaving 7 bases between. CDR3: CASSLLESSYNEQFF. The CDR3 region has the DNA TGTGCCAGCAGTTTATTGGAAAGCTCCTACAATGAGCAGTTCTTC.

This clonotype was observed a few times. This chain joins TRBV2 and TRBJ2-5, with 8 nucleotides matching TRBD2. Germline CDR1 and CDR2: SNHLY and FYNNEI. The CDR3 contains 13 residues. The junction had 3 bases not matched to a gene; V was cut back by 8 bases and J by 1 base. The DNA of the CDR3 is TGTGCCAGCCGACTAGCGCTCCAAGAGACCCAGTACTTC. Translating gives CASRLALQETQYF.

This clonotype appeared a few times. V usage is TRBV6-1 and J usage is TRBJ1-3, with unresolved D. Trimming took 8 bases from V and 0 from J, leaving 8 bases between them. The CDR3 totals 13 residues. Germline V gene sequence: CDR1 MNHNS, CDR2 SASEGT. CDR3 in amino acids: CASAEVSGNTIYF. CDR3 nucleotide sequence: TGTGCCAGCGCTGAGGTCTCTGGAAACACCATATATTTT.

This clonotype appeared a few times. This chain connects TRBV6-1 to TRBJ2-5; TRBD1 is a possible D gene (6 bases). CDR1 is MNHNS and CDR2 is SASEGT in the germline V gene. CDR3 size: 13 residues. Trimming stripped 7 bases from V and 1 base from J, with 10 bases between. The CDR3 here is CASTRTAQETQYF. In nucleotides, the CDR3 is TGTGCCAGCACAAGGACAGCCCAAGAGACCCAGTACTTC.

This clonotype was counted at least ten times. The CDR3 DNA is TGTGCCAGCAGCGCCGCACGTACAGATACGCAGTATTTT. Its translation is CASSAARTDTQYF. The rearrangement links TRBV9 to TRBJ2-3; D not resolved. CDR1 SGDLS and CDR2 YYNGEE come from the germline V gene. The CDR3 covers 13 residues. V shed 3 bases and J shed 3 bases, with 8 bases lying between them.

The chain couples TRBV7-6 to TRBJ2-1; possibly TRBD1 for D (5 bases). Looked up from germline, CDR1 is SGHVS and CDR2 is FNYEAQ. V was trimmed by 3 bases and J by 8 bases, leaving 11 bases between them. The CDR3 length is 13 residues. The DNA of the CDR3 is TGTGCCAGCAGCTTTCCCAGGGCCGATGAGCAGTTCTTC. This gives the protein CASSFPRADEQFF.

V gene TRBV12-3 or TRBV12-4 combines with J gene TRBJ1-1, with D hard to call. The CDR3 contains 14 residues. The ends were cut back, 6 bases at V and 4 bases at J, with 15 bases in the middle. The CDR3: CASSLNRNPTEAFF. CDR3 coding DNA: TGTGCCAGCAGCCTCAACAGAAACCCCACTGAAGCTTTCTTT.

The chain couples TRBV4-1 to TRBJ2-5; the D is unclear. Germline V gene data show CDR1 as MGHRA and CDR2 as YSYEKL. The CDR3 is 13 residues long. Trimming removed 3 bases at V and 5 bases at J, with 10 bases between. CDR3 DNA: TGCGCCAGCAGCCAGTTTAAGGCTGAGACCCAGTACTTC. This translates into CASSQFKAETQYF.

This clonotype has only a few counts. The CDR3 DNA sequence: TGCGCCAGCAGCCCCACCGGGACGGAGCCCACTGAAGCTTTCTTT. The encoded protein is CASSPTGTEPTEAFF. This chain connects TRBV5-1 to TRBJ1-1, with D possibly TRBD1 on 5 matching bases. The CDR3 consists of 15 residues. Germline assignment: CDR1 SGHRS and CDR2 YFSETQ. Between the trimmed V and J ends, which lost 4 bases and 4 bases, there was a span of 17 bases.

At least ten counts were recorded for this clonotype. This rearrangement joins TRBV12-3 or TRBV12-4 to TRBJ2-5; TRBD2 is a possible D gene (5 bases). The V end lost 6 bases, the J end lost 1 base, and 15 bases lay between the germline ends. This CDR3 is built from 15 residues. CDR3 protein: CASSSSVGSQETQYF. For the CDR3, the DNA is TGTGCCAGCAGCAGCTCTGTGGGGAGCCAAGAGACCCAGTACTTC.